A selection of T cell receptor beta chains follows, all from one sample in a study of cytomegalovirus exposure and HLA in healthy donors. Assay used: immunoSEQ multiplex PCR; TCRdb lists only in-frame clones, some missing. This sample carries 100,000 to 150,000 clones, around 78% of them seen once, and the ten largest clones take 15% to 25%. Sequences were obtained from PBMCs. These receptors all stem from a man aged 18-30 years in good health and CMV-seropositive. Both conserved end residues are trimmed from each CDR3. The D gene is left open where the match is weak. Expanded clones get a size class; other rows say once, few or many, or leave the size out.

clone_size	v_call	d_call	j_call	cdr3_aa
NA	TRBV30	NA	TRBJ1-6	AWSPGGRGHYNSPLH
once	TRBV5-1	NA	TRBJ2-1	ASSGPQLNEQF
few	TRBV28	TRBD2	TRBJ2-3	ASPIAGGTSTDTQY
NA	TRBV7-9	NA	TRBJ2-2	ASTPSAAGELF
NA	TRBV6-1	NA	TRBJ2-3	ASRTGRDTDTQY
NA	TRBV9	TRBD2	TRBJ2-7	ASSPTAAGVAYEQY
NA	TRBV15	TRBD1	TRBJ2-4	ATSSAPDRGDIQY
NA	TRBV10-3	NA	TRBJ2-5	AISDGVQMGTQY
NA	TRBV7-8	TRBD2	TRBJ2-1	ASFGTSGYNEQF
NA	TRBV5-1	NA	TRBJ2-7	ASSLSLQTYEQY
once	TRBV4-1	NA	TRBJ1-6	ASSQDPVAGHNSPLH